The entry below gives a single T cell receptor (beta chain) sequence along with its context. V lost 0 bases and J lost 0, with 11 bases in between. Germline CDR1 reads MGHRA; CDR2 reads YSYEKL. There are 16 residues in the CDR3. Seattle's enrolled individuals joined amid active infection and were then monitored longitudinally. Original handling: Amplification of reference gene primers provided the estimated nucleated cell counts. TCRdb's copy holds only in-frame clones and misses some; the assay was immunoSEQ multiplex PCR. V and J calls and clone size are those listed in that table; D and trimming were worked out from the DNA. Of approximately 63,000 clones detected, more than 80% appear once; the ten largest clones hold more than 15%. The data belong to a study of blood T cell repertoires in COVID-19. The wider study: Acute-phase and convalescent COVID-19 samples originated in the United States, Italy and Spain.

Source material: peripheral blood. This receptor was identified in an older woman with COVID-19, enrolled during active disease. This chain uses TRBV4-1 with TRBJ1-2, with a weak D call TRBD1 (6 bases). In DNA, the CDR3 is TGCGCCAGCAGCCAAGAAGGGACAAGAGCTAACTATGGCTACACCTTC. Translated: CASSQEGTRANYGYTF.